These 9 T cell receptor beta chains originate from one sample sequenced in a study of Graves' ophthalmopathy and Graves' hyperthyroidism. From RNA, the CDR3 regions of TCR beta chains were amplified and sequenced. After a first-round RT-PCR with HTBI primers, a second-round multiplex PCR was run. One entry per CDR3 protein, called by TCRdb with MiXCR from the multiplex PCR reads. This table holds over a million distinct CDR3 sequences, 35% to 40% found once. The sequencing input was peripheral blood or thyroid tissue (not recorded which). The source of these receptors is an adult man with Graves' hyperthyroidism.

This clonotype was detected a few times. The chain combines TRBV6-2 or TRBV6-3 with TRBJ2-5; 9 bases align to TRBD2. Germline trimming cut 6 bases from V and 4 bases from J; bases unmatched to any gene: 3. CDR3 length equals 13 residues. Per the germline V gene, CDR1 is MNHEY and CDR2 is SVGEGT. The CDR3 protein is CASRLSGRETQYF. The CDR3, as DNA: TGTGCCAGCAGACTTAGCGGGAGAGAGACCCAGTACTTC.

Ten or more counts support this clonotype. The genes are TRBV5-1 and TRBJ2-2; D is ambiguous. The CDR3 extends over 12 amino acids. Trimming took 3 bases from V and 6 from J, leaving 6 bases between them. Germline V gives CDR1 SGHRS, CDR2 YFSETQ. The CDR3 here is CASSWNPGELFF. CDR3 in DNA: TGCGCCAGCAGCTGGAATCCCGGGGAGCTGTTTTTT.

Details on this clonotype: Possible read error: a much larger clone is one base away. The V and J genes are TRBV7-9 and TRBJ2-7; 15 bases align to TRBD2. CDR1 and CDR2 from the germline V gene are SEHNR and FQNEAQ (reference sequence). The V gene end was trimmed by 1 base and the J gene end by 3 bases; junction bases not matched to a gene: 7. CDR3 size: 18 residues. The CDR3: CASSLGTSGRASYYEQYF. DNA for the CDR3: TGTGCCAGCAGCTTAGGGACTAGCGGGAGGGCCTCCTACTACGAGCAGTACTTC.

This clonotype was seen just once. The V call is TRBV7-2, the J call TRBJ2-7; D possibly corresponds to TRBD1 (5 bases). This CDR3 contains 14 residues. CDR1 SGHTA and CDR2 FQGNSA come from the germline V gene. V was cut by 8 bases and J by 6 bases, with 20 bases left in between. For the CDR3, the DNA is TGTGCCAGCTCACAGGAGACGGCGTTCTCCGAGCAGTACTTC. Protein product: CASSQETAFSEQYF.

This clonotype appeared many times. The chain recombines TRBV7-6 with TRBJ1-1; D might be TRBD1 (6 bases). Looked up from germline, CDR1 is SGHVS and CDR2 is FNYEAQ. The ends were cut back, 5 bases at V and 2 bases at J, with 18 bases in the middle. The length of the CDR3 is 16 residues. CDR3 amino acids: CASSPTQGEINTEAFF. The CDR3 nucleotides read TGTGCCAGCAGCCCAACACAGGGAGAGATAAACACTGAAGCTTTCTTT. The full variable domain, with the rest looked up from reference TRBV7-6 and TRBJ1-1, is GAGVSQSPRYKVTKRGQDVALRCDPISGHVSLYWYRQALGQGPEFLTYFNYEAQQDKSGLPNDRFSAERPEGSISTLTIQRTEQRDSAMYRCASSPTQGEINTEAFFGQGTRLTVV.

This clonotype occurred many times. The V gene is TRBV7-9, the J gene TRBJ2-7; D possibly matches TRBD1 or TRBD2 (5 bases each). Trimming stripped 5 bases from V and 3 bases from J, with 11 bases between. The V gene's germline CDR1 is SEHNR and CDR2 FQNEAQ (reference sequence). This CDR3 has 13 residues. CDR3 loop: CASSRGTDYEQYF. The CDR3 DNA is TGTGCCAGCAGCAGAGGGACGGACTACGAGCAGTACTTC.

The rearrangement links TRBV7-2 to TRBJ2-7; 7 positions agree with TRBD1. This CDR3 is built from 18 residues. The germline gives CDR1 SGHTA, CDR2 FQGNSA. The V gene end was trimmed by 8 bases and the J gene end by 2 bases; junction bases not matched to a gene: 21. The CDR3 loop reads CASFLGVAGQALAYEQYF. DNA of the CDR3: TGTGCCAGCTTCTTGGGGGTTGCTGGACAGGCACTTGCCTACGAGCAGTACTTC.

The CDR3 coding sequence is TGTGCCAGCAGTCCTATCAAGGGCCCTTATGGCTACACCTTC. This gives the protein CASSPIKGPYGYTF. The chain links TRBV3-1 to TRBJ1-2; D remains ambiguous. Trimming took off 6 bases at V and 5 bases at J, with 16 bases between the two ends. There are 14 residues in the CDR3. The V gene's germline CDR1 is LGHDT and CDR2 YNNKEL (reference sequence).

This chain's CDR3 is CASSNQGAGSPLHF. DNA for the CDR3: TGTGCCAGCAGCAATCAGGGGGCGGGTTCACCCCTCCACTTT. The V call is TRBV7-3, the J call TRBJ1-6; 8 bases agree with TRBD1. Trimming took 5 bases from V and 9 from J; bases not matched to a gene: 6. This CDR3 is 14 amino acids long. Looked up from germline, CDR1 is SGHTA and CDR2 is FQGTGA. Together with reference TRBV7-3 and TRBJ1-6, the CDR3 gives the full variable domain: GAGVSQTPSNKVTEKGKYVELRCDPISGHTALYWYRQSLGQGPEFLIYFQGTGAADDSGLPNDRFFAVRPEGSVSTLKIQRTERGDSAVYLCASSNQGAGSPLHFGNGTRLTVT.